These 26 T cell receptor beta chains came from one sample sequenced in a study of T cell responses to AZD1222 COVID-19 vaccine. Some clones are missing from TCRdb's copy, which holds only in-frame ones; the method was immunoSEQ multiplex PCR. The table lists some 150,000 clones, 90% of them singletons. This material consisted of peripheral blood, taken on day 0 of AZD1222 vaccination. These receptors were obtained from an adult in good health.

This rearrangement joins TRBV6-5 to TRBJ1-2, with 7 bases aligning to TRBD1. Germline V gives CDR1 MNHEY, CDR2 SVGAGI. Trimming removed 6 bases from V and 6 bases from J; junction bases left unmatched: 4. There are 12 residues in the CDR3. The CDR3: CASSYRGNGYTF. In nucleotides, the CDR3 is TGTGCCAGCAGCTACAGGGGAAATGGCTACACCTTC.

The chain is built from TRBV6-2 or TRBV6-3 and TRBJ2-3, with 9 bases identical to TRBD2. Germline lookup yields CDR1 MNHEY and CDR2 SVGEGT. The V and J ends lost 2 bases and 1 base, in that order; junction bases with no gene match: 4. This CDR3 is built from 16 residues. The CDR3 nucleotides read TGTGCCAGCAGTTACAGAAGGACTAGCGGCACAGATACGCAGTATTTT. Translated, it gives CASSYRRTSGTDTQYF.

The chain has TRBV18 and TRBJ2-1; D remains unclear. The germline V gene encodes CDR1 KGHSH and CDR2 LQKENI. The CDR3 length is 16 residues. The V end lost 2 bases, the J end lost 3 bases, and 14 bases lay between the germline ends. CDR3 in amino acids: CASSPTYGQNYNEQFF. CDR3 bases: TGTGCCAGCTCACCAACGTACGGGCAAAACTACAATGAGCAGTTCTTC.

V usage is TRBV28 and J usage is TRBJ1-1; no clear D gene. CDR1 and CDR2 from the germline V gene are MDHEN and SYDVKM. Trimming removed 2 bases from V and 7 bases from J, with 11 bases in between. The length of the CDR3 is 13 residues. The CDR3 nucleotides read TGTGCCAGCAGTTTAGGTATCGGCTTTGAAGCTTTCTTT. Translating it yields CASSLGIGFEAFF.

The chain has TRBV28 and TRBJ2-3, with D possibly being TRBD1 (6 bases). This CDR3 contains 14 residues. The germline V gene encodes CDR1 MDHEN and CDR2 SYDVKM. Trimming removed 3 bases at V and 2 bases at J, with 9 bases between. CDR3 in DNA: TGTGCCAGCAGTTTGAGGGGGTACACAGATACGCAGTATTTT. Amino acids: CASSLRGYTDTQYF.

The chain recombines TRBV15 with TRBJ2-1; maybe TRBD1 (5 bases). Between the trimmed V and J ends, which lost 0 bases and 4 bases, there was a span of 10 bases. The CDR3 length is 15 residues. CDR1 and CDR2 from the germline V gene are LNHNV and YYDKDF (reference sequence). The DNA of the CDR3 is TGTGCCACCAGCAGAGATTTTACAGGATACAATGAGCAGTTCTTC. It specifies CATSRDFTGYNEQFF.

The chain is built from TRBV5-4 and TRBJ1-1, with 7 bases matching TRBD1. Germline loops: CDR1 SGHNT, CDR2 YYREEE (reference sequence). The CDR3 contains 14 residues. V dropped 1 base and J dropped 3; count of bases not matched to a gene: 3. The DNA for the CDR3 is TGTGCCAGCAGCTTGACAGGGGTGTACACTGAAGCTTTCTTT. Translating gives CASSLTGVYTEAFF.

V is TRBV12-3 or TRBV12-4 and J is TRBJ2-7; maybe TRBD1 (5 bases). V lost 3 bases, J lost 7 bases, and 10 bases lay in between. This CDR3 spans 12 amino acids. The CDR3 loop is CASSFGAGEQYF. The CDR3 nucleotides read TGTGCCAGCAGTTTTGGGGCCGGGGAGCAGTACTTC.

This rearrangement joins TRBV21-1 to TRBJ2-5. TRBV21-1 is tagged as a pseudogene. CDR3 length: 17 residues. CDR3 protein: CARGFDGAACHQETQYF. CDR3 bases: TGTGCCCGGGGATTCGATGGGGCAGCCTGCCACCAAGAGACCCAGTACTTC.

The chain carries TRBV10-3 and TRBJ2-5; D uncertain. The V and J ends lost 3 bases and 2 bases respectively, with 7 bases between them. The CDR3 covers 13 residues. Per the germline V gene, CDR1 is ENHRY and CDR2 is SYGVKD. This CDR3 is CAISDSKQETQYF. CDR3 nucleotides: TGTGCCATCAGTGACAGCAAACAAGAGACCCAGTACTTC.

The chain has TRBV7-6 and TRBJ1-2, with 7 nucleotides matching TRBD1. The junction had 17 bases not matched to a gene; V was cut back by 4 bases and J by 3 bases. The CDR3 extends over 18 amino acids. Germline V gene data show CDR1 as SGHVS and CDR2 as FNYEAQ. CDR3 bases: TGTGCCAGCAGCTACAACACCGGAGGGCAGGGGGGAGACTATGGCTACACCTTC. Translation gives CASSYNTGGQGGDYGYTF.

V gene TRBV19 combines with J gene TRBJ2-1, with 7 nucleotides matching TRBD1. The germline V gene has CDR1 LNHDA and CDR2 SQIVND (reference sequence). The CDR3 is 13 residues long. Losses at the gene ends were 3 bases for V and 7 bases for J; bases not matched to a gene: 3. The CDR3 region has the DNA TGTGCCAGTAGTATGGGCAGGGGGAATGAGCAGTTCTTC. Translation gives CASSMGRGNEQFF.

This chain joins TRBV6-5 and TRBJ2-2, with 7 bases matching TRBD1. The CDR3 sequence is 14 residues long. Germline V gives CDR1 MNHEY, CDR2 SVGAGI. V dropped 0 bases and J dropped 6; count of bases not matched to a gene: 1. The CDR3 nucleotides read TGTGCCAGCAGTTACTCGCAGGGGGCCGGGGAGCTGTTTTTT. Its translation: CASSYSQGAGELFF.

V and J are TRBV28 and TRBJ1-2; D gene uncertain. V lost 2 bases to trimming and J lost 1 base, with 8 bases between them. The CDR3 is made up of 14 amino acids. Germline CDR1 and CDR2: MDHEN and SYDVKM. The CDR3 spells CASSLTVFNYGYTF. The CDR3, as DNA: TGTGCCAGCAGTTTAACGGTTTTTAACTATGGCTACACCTTC.

The V call is TRBV27, the J call TRBJ2-4; TRBD2 might be the D (6 bases). The germline V gene has CDR1 MNHEY and CDR2 SMNVEV (reference sequence). Trimming removed 5 bases at V and 1 base at J, with 15 bases between. CDR3 length: 16 amino acids. The CDR3 loop reads CASSGGGPWAKNIQYF. The CDR3 DNA sequence: TGTGCCAGCAGTGGTGGAGGGCCTTGGGCCAAAAACATTCAGTACTTC.

This chain joins TRBV11-1 and TRBJ2-5, with D unclear. This CDR3 is 11 amino acids long. Trimming cost V 5 bases and J 13 bases, with 14 bases left between them. CDR1 and CDR2 from the germline V gene are SGHAT and FQDESV (reference sequence). The CDR3: CASSARTGLYF. CDR3 sequence (DNA): TGTGCCAGCAGCGCAAGGACGGGTCTGTACTTC.

This chain links TRBV7-9 with TRBJ1-2; D remains ambiguous. Germline CDR1 reads SEHNR; CDR2 reads FQNEAQ (reference sequence). V lost 3 bases, J lost 0 bases, and 20 bases lay in between. This CDR3 is 18 amino acids long. The CDR3 coding sequence is TGTGCCAGCAGCTTTTTGAACAACTGTCTGGAAACTAACTATGGCTACACCTTC. This encodes CASSFLNNCLETNYGYTF. The variable domain in full, with the rest retrieved from reference TRBV7-9 and TRBJ1-2, is DTGVSQNPRHKITKRGQNVTFRCDPISEHNRLYWYRQTLGQGPEFLTYFQNEAQLEKSRLLSDRFSAERPKGSFSTLEIQRTEQGDSAMYLCASSFLNNCLETNYGYTFGSGTRLTVV.

The CDR3 loop reads CASSLTYDTGELFF. The CDR3, as DNA: TGTGCCAGCAGCTTAACGTACGACACCGGGGAGCTGTTTTTT. The rearrangement uses TRBV7-3 and TRBJ2-2; the D is unclear. Trimming shortened V by 0 bases and J by 3 bases, and 5 bases separated the two germline ends. From germline, CDR1 is SGHTA and CDR2 FQGTGA. This CDR3 is built from 14 residues.

The CDR3 DNA is TGTGCCAGCAGCTTAAGGGGCAGTAACATGAACACTGAAGCTTTCTTT. It encodes CASSLRGSNMNTEAFF. The rearrangement links TRBV7-6 to TRBJ1-1; tentatively, D is TRBD1 (5 bases). This CDR3 region has 16 residues. CDR1 and CDR2 (germline): SGHVS, FNYEAQ. The ends were cut back, 2 bases at V and 0 bases at J, with 13 bases in the middle.

The chain has TRBV6-2 or TRBV6-3 and TRBJ1-5, with D uncertain. Deletions cut 4 bases from V and 5 bases from J, with 15 bases between. CDR3 size: 15 residues. Germline CDR1 is MNHEY and CDR2 is SVGEGT. The CDR3 spells CASSSTTDGYQPQHF. Written as DNA, the CDR3 is TGTGCCAGCAGTTCAACGACCGACGGATATCAGCCCCAGCATTTT.

The V gene is TRBV7-9, the J gene TRBJ1-4; 7 positions agree with TRBD1. V lost 6 bases, J lost 8 bases, and 12 bases stayed unmatched. CDR3 length: 15 amino acids. CDR1 SEHNR and CDR2 FQNEAQ come from the germline V gene (reference sequence). The CDR3 nucleotides read TGTGCCAGCAGTTACAGGGGCCCTAATCGGGAAAAACTGTTTTTT. Translation: CASSYRGPNREKLFF.

This chain uses TRBV10-3 with TRBJ2-1, with TRBD1 matching 7 bases. Trimming removed 4 bases from V and 9 bases from J; junction bases left unmatched: 9. The CDR3 is made up of 14 amino acids. Germline loops: CDR1 ENHRY, CDR2 SYGVKD. In nucleotides, the CDR3 is TGTGCCATCAGTGTTGGGCAGGGGGTGGGTGAGCAGTTCTTC. Its translation is CAISVGQGVGEQFF.

The chain joins TRBV28 to TRBJ1-6, with 8 bases lining up with TRBD1. The CDR3 totals 15 residues. V was clipped by 3 bases and J by 8 bases; unmatched bases: 6. Germline CDR1 is MDHEN and CDR2 is SYDVKM. The CDR3 region is CASSFADREYSPLHF. The CDR3 DNA follows: TGTGCCAGCAGTTTTGCGGACAGGGAGTATTCACCCCTCCACTTT.

The chain combines TRBV7-9 with TRBJ2-7; maybe TRBD1 (5 bases). With 3 bases removed from V and 5 bases from J, the gap between germline ends came to 11 bases. CDR1 is SEHNR, CDR2 FQNEAQ, per germline (reference sequence). CDR3 length: 13 amino acids. CDR3 sequence (DNA): TGTGCCAGCAGCTTTTCGACGACAGACGAGCAGTACTTC. The encoded protein is CASSFSTTDEQYF. Using reference TRBV7-9 and TRBJ2-7 for the parts outside the CDR3, the full variable domain is DTGVSQNPRHKITKRGQNVTFRCDPISEHNRLYWYRQTLGQGPEFLTYFQNEAQLEKSRLLSDRFSAERPKGSFSTLEIQRTEQGDSAMYLCASSFSTTDEQYFGPGTRLTVT.

V usage is TRBV28 and J usage is TRBJ1-5, with D unresolved. Germline assignment: CDR1 MDHEN and CDR2 SYDVKM. Trimming left V 0 bases short and J 6 bases short, with 15 bases between. The CDR3 contains 16 residues. The CDR3 is CASSLWTLTGRQPQHF. CDR3 sequence (DNA): TGTGCCAGCAGTTTATGGACCTTGACCGGGCGTCAGCCCCAGCATTTT.

The chain joins TRBV28 to TRBJ2-7, with TRBD2 matching over 7 bases. V shed 3 bases, J shed 7 bases, and the junction held 6 bases outside the gene matches. Per the germline V gene, CDR1 is MDHEN and CDR2 is SYDVKM. The CDR3 sequence is 13 residues long. CDR3 in amino acids: CASSLAGVGEQYF. As DNA, the CDR3 is TGTGCCAGCAGTTTGGCGGGAGTAGGGGAGCAGTACTTC.